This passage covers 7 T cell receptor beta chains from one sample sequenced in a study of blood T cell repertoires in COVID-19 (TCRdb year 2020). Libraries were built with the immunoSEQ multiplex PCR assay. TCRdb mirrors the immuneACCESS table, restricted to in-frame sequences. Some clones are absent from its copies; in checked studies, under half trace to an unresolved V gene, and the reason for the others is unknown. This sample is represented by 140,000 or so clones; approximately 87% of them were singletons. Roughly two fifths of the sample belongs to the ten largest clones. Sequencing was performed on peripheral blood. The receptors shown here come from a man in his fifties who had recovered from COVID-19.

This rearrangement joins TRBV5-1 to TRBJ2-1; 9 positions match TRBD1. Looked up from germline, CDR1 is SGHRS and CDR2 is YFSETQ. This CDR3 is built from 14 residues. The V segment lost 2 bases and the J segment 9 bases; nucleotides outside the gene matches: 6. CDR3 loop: CASSFTGTGTEQFF. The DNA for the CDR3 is TGCGCCAGCAGCTTTACCGGGACAGGGACTGAGCAGTTCTTC.

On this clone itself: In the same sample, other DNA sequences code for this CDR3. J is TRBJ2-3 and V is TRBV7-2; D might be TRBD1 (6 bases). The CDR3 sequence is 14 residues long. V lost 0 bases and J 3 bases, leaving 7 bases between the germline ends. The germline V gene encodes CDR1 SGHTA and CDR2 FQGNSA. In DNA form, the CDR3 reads TGTGCCAGCAGCTTAGCCAGGGGAACAGATACGCAGTATTTT. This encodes CASSLARGTDTQYF.

CDR3 DNA: TGTGCCAGTACCATAGCAGGGGGGCATCAGCCCCAGCATTTT. This gives the protein CASTIAGGHQPQHF. The chain couples TRBV19 to TRBJ1-5, with 7 bases fitting TRBD1. There are 14 residues in the CDR3. Germline V gene data show CDR1 as LNHDA and CDR2 as SQIVND (reference sequence). Trimming removed 7 bases from V and 5 bases from J; junction bases left unmatched: 8. Combining the CDR3 with reference TRBV19 and TRBJ1-5 gives the whole variable domain DGGITQSPKYLFRKEGQNVTLSCEQNLNHDAMYWYRQDPGQGLRLIYYSQIVNDFQKGDIAEGYSVSREKKESFPLTVTSAQKNPTAFYLCASTIAGGHQPQHFGDGTRLSIL.

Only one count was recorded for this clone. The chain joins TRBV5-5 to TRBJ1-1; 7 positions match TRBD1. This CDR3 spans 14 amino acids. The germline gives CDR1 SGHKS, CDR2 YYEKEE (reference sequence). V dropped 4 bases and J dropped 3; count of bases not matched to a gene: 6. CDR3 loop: CASSGGQADTEAFF. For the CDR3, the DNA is TGTGCCAGCAGCGGAGGACAGGCGGACACTGAAGCTTTCTTT.

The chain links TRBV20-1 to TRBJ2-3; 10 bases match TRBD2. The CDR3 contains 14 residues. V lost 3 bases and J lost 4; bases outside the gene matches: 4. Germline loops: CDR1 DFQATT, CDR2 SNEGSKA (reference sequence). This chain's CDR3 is CSASERGGADTQYF. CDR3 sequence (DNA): TGCAGTGCTAGTGAGCGGGGGGGCGCAGATACGCAGTATTTT.

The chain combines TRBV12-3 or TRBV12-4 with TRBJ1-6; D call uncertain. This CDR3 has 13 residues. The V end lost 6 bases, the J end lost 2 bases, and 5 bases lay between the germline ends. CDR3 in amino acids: CASSDTYNSPLHF. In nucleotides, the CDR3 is TGTGCCAGCAGCGACACCTATAATTCACCCCTCCACTTT.

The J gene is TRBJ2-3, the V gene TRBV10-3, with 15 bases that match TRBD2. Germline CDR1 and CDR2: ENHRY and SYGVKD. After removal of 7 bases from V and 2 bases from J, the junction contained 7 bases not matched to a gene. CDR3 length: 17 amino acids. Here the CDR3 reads CAIKAGLAGGNTDTQYF. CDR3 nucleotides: TGTGCCATCAAAGCGGGACTAGCGGGGGGAAACACAGATACGCAGTATTTT.